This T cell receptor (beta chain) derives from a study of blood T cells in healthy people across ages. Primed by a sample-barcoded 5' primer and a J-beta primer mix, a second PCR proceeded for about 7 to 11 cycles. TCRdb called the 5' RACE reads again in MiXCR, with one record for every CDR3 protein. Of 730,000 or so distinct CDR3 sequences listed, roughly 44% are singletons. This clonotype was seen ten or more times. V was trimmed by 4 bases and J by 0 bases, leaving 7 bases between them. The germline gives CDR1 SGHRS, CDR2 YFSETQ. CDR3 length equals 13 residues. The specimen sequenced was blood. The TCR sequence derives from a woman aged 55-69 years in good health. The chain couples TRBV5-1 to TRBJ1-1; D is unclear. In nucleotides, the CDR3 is TGCGCCAGCAGCCCCAACTTGAACACTGAAGCTTTCTTT. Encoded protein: CASSPNLNTEAFF.